The T cell receptor (beta chain) described here comes from a study of cytomegalovirus exposure and HLA in healthy donors. Study-wide results and caveats: Most TCR beta V segments were productive about 90% or about 30% of the time in an earlier analysis.

The PCR ran on 60 Vbeta and 13 Jbeta primers. Data came from immunoSEQ multiplex PCR; TCRdb stores just in-frame clones and leaves some out. The top ten hold around 5.4% of the sample, which has 130,000 to 150,000 clones, about four fifths seen once. This clone was seen a handful of times. The antigen is not known. Nominally healthy donors provided the samples, though records likely missed some immune exposures. Germline assignment: CDR1 MNHEY and CDR2 SVGAGI. With 7 bases clipped from V and 10 bases from J, the junction kept 7 bases outside the gene matches. The CDR3 is made up of 13 amino acids. The chain joins TRBV6-5 to TRBJ1-4; TRBD1 aligns across 9 bases. This sequence was found in a man aged 25-40 years in good health and CMV-seropositive. What was sequenced was PBMCs. The CDR3 region is CASKRQGVGKLFF. In DNA, the CDR3 is TGTGCCAGCAAGCGACAGGGGGTCGGAAAACTGTTTTTT.